This T cell receptor (beta chain) was sequenced in a study of OX40 agonist ivuxolimab in advanced cancers. Study-level background: Treatment received earlier with anti-PD-1, anti-PD-L1 or anti-CTLA-4 agents was allowed, and more than 35% had some. There were three patients with partial responses, one having hepatocellular carcinoma and two cutaneous melanoma.

This clone was observed a handful of times. Libraries were prepared by immunoSEQ multiplex PCR; TCRdb keeps only in-frame clonotypes and omits some of them. Of tens of thousands of clones listed, about four fifths are singletons. The CDR3 runs to 15 residues. Germline lookup yields CDR1 SGDLS and CDR2 YYNGEE. Trimming left V 1 base short and J 0 bases short, with 10 bases between. The sequence was collected from an adult with an advanced solid tumor such as melanoma, head and neck, liver or kidney cancer. V is TRBV9 and J is TRBJ1-1, with a possible D match to TRBD1 (5 bases). This specimen consisted of CD4+ or CD8+ T cells sorted from blood, obtained in a trial of the OX40 agonist ivuxolimab. The DNA for the CDR3 is TGTGCCAGCAGCGTAAACGCAGGGATGAACACTGAAGCTTTCTTT. Its protein is CASSVNAGMNTEAFF.